The rows below give T cell receptor beta chains drawn from one sample of a study of blood T cell repertoires in COVID-19. Generated by immunoSEQ multiplex PCR, the TCRdb table keeps only in-frame clones and is missing some. The sample includes hundreds of thousands of clones, roughly nine tenths of them seen just once. Sequenced input: peripheral blood. The receptors here all came from a woman aged 30 to 39 with COVID-19, enrolled during active disease. The CDR3 runs from the conserved cysteine through the conserved F or W. A D gene is named only where the DNA matches it firmly. Not every row has a clone size; where given, it reads once, few, many or a size class.

TRBV7-2,TRBD1,TRBJ1-5,.,CASSGVAGGKPQHF,TGTGCCAGCAGCGGAGTGGCAGGGGGGAAGCCCCAGCATTTT
TRBV6-2/TRBV6-3,TRBD1,TRBJ2-1,.,CASTPRQGVSGEQFF,TGTGCCAGCACCCCACGACAGGGGGTGAGCGGCGAGCAGTTCTTC
TRBV6-5,.,TRBJ1-5,.,CASSYDLGREPQHF,TGTGCCAGCAGTTACGACCTGGGCAGGGAGCCCCAGCATTTT
TRBV10-3,TRBD1,TRBJ1-1,.,CAISRTGNTEAFF,TGTGCCATCAGTAGGACAGGGAACACTGAAGCTTTCTTT
TRBV30,.,TRBJ1-4,.,CAWRDRPNEKLFF,TGTGCCTGGAGGGACAGACCGAATGAAAAACTGTTTTTT
TRBV2,TRBD1,TRBJ2-7,.,CASSEGQRTSYEQYF,TGTGCCAGCAGTGAGGGACAGAGGACCTCCTACGAGCAGTACTTC
TRBV5-1,.,TRBJ1-2,once,CASSLVGANGYTF,TGCGCCAGCAGCTTGGTAGGGGCGAATGGCTACACCTTC
TRBV19,.,TRBJ2-1,.,CASSIDPGMFGSEQFF,TGTGCCAGTAGTATCGATCCCGGGATGTTCGGCTCTGAGCAGTTCTTC
TRBV5-6,.,TRBJ1-3,.,CASSLVGGISGNTIYF,TGTGCCAGCAGCTTGGTCGGGGGGATCTCTGGAAACACCATATATTTT
TRBV19,.,TRBJ2-3,.,CASRQSGGPDTQYF,TGTGCCAGTAGACAAAGCGGAGGGCCAGATACGCAGTATTTT
TRBV7-6,.,TRBJ2-2,.,CASSLGRTGYTGELFF,TGTGCCAGCAGCTTAGGGAGAACAGGGTACACCGGGGAGCTGTTTTTT
TRBV2,.,TRBJ2-5,.,CASSELGGGLETQYF,TGTGCCAGCAGTGAATTGGGGGGGGGCCTAGAGACCCAGTACTTC
TRBV4-1,.,TRBJ2-7,.,CASSQDGAGFVGEQYF,TGCGCCAGCAGCCAAGATGGGGCAGGCTTCGTGGGGGAGCAGTACTTC
TRBV6-2/TRBV6-3,TRBD1,TRBJ1-6,.,CASSGPQGIGWNSPLHF,TGTGCCAGCAGTGGACCACAGGGGATTGGTTGGAATTCACCCCTCCACTTT
TRBV7-2,.,TRBJ2-7,.,CASSAQRYEQYF,TGTGCCAGCAGCGCCCAGCGGTACGAGCAGTACTTC
TRBV9,.,TRBJ2-1,.,CASSPGSPLYNEQFF,TGTGCCAGCAGCCCAGGGTCCCCACTCTACAATGAGCAGTTCTTC
TRBV11-3,.,TRBJ1-2,.,CASSDEQGRRGYGYTF,TGTGCCAGCAGCGATGAACAGGGCCGCCGGGGCTATGGCTACACCTTC
TRBV5-4,TRBD1,TRBJ1-2,.,CASSAGQGLNYGYTF,TGTGCCAGCAGCGCGGGACAGGGACTTAACTATGGCTACACCTTC
TRBV5-6,.,TRBJ1-2,.,CASSLDWQTNYGYTF,TGTGCCAGCAGCTTGGATTGGCAGACTAACTATGGCTACACCTTC
TRBV7-9,TRBD1,TRBJ2-7,.,CASSFGTGGPYEQYF,TGTGCCAGCAGCTTCGGGACAGGTGGGCCCTACGAGCAGTACTTC
TRBV11-2,TRBD1,TRBJ2-7,.,CASSYRTGKDEQYF,TGTGCCAGCAGCTACAGGACAGGGAAGGACGAGCAGTACTTC
TRBV19,.,TRBJ2-3,.,CASTGDTDTQYF,TGTGCCAGTACGGGGGACACAGATACGCAGTATTTT
TRBV7-2,.,TRBJ1-2,.,CASSFGATYGYTF,TGTGCCAGCAGCTTTGGGGCAACTTATGGCTACACCTTC
TRBV7-9,.,TRBJ2-5,.,CASTMRETQYF,TGTGCCAGCACCATGAGGGAGACCCAGTACTTC
TRBV11-1,TRBD2,TRBJ2-1,once,CASRGGVDPFGEQFF,TGTGCCAGCCGGGGGGGGGTGGATCCCTTCGGTGAGCAGTTCTTC
TRBV10-3,TRBD2,TRBJ2-5,.,CASTESGAGVETQYF,TGTGCCAGCACAGAAAGCGGGGCGGGTGTAGAGACCCAGTACTTC
TRBV7-7,TRBD2,TRBJ2-1,.,CASSLGALAGGNEQFF,TGTGCTAGCAGCTTAGGGGCGTTAGCGGGGGGCAATGAGCAGTTCTTC
TRBV11-3,TRBD1,TRBJ2-1,few,CASSLEGWRGQEFF,TGTGCCAGCAGCTTAGAAGGGTGGAGGGGACAGGAGTTCTTC
TRBV28,TRBD2,TRBJ2-3,.,CASSVGLAGGDTQYF,TGTGCCAGCAGTGTGGGACTAGCGGGGGGAGATACGCAGTATTTT
TRBV6-2/TRBV6-3,.,TRBJ2-7,.,CASSYYDRTYEQYF,TGTGCCAGCAGTTACTATGACAGGACCTACGAGCAGTACTTC
TRBV19,.,TRBJ2-3,.,CASRDSSKTDTQYF,TGTGCCAGTAGGGACAGCTCGAAAACAGATACGCAGTATTTT
TRBV6-2/TRBV6-3,TRBD1,TRBJ1-1,.,CASSYYLGQGGNTEAFF,TGTGCCAGCAGTTACTACTTGGGACAGGGAGGCAACACTGAAGCTTTCTTT
TRBV14,.,TRBJ2-2,.,CASSQVPTANTGELFF,TGTGCCAGCAGCCAAGTGCCTACTGCGAACACCGGGGAGCTGTTTTTT
TRBV28,.,TRBJ1-6,.,CASSLNFQTESPLHF,TGTGCCAGCAGTTTAAACTTCCAGACGGAGTCACCCCTCCACTTT
TRBV13,TRBD2,TRBJ2-2,once,CASSPTAGRGAGELFF,TGTGCCAGCAGCCCGACGGCGGGCCGGGGGGCCGGGGAGCTGTTTTTT
TRBV27,.,TRBJ2-2,.,CASSLRSGTSGELFF,TGTGCCAGCAGTTTAAGGTCGGGGACATCCGGGGAGCTGTTTTTT
TRBV6-5,TRBD2,TRBJ2-5,.,CASSTRLAGKETQYF,TGTGCCAGCAGCACCCGACTAGCGGGGAAAGAGACCCAGTACTTC
TRBV6-2/TRBV6-3,.,TRBJ1-2,.,CASSYNAMGDGYTF,TGTGCCAGCAGTTATAATGCCATGGGCGATGGCTACACCTTC
TRBV27,.,TRBJ1-3,.,CASSSLGSGNTIYF,TGTGCCAGCAGTTCGCTCGGCTCTGGAAACACCATATATTTT
TRBV28,TRBD1,TRBJ1-1,once,CASSLGGQLNTEAFF,TGTGCCAGCAGTTTAGGGGGACAGTTGAACACTGAAGCTTTCTTT
TRBV10-1,.,TRBJ1-5,.,CASSRLSPGRELNSNQPQHF,TGCGCCAGCAGTCGCCTTTCACCGGGCAGGGAACTAAATAGCAATCAGCCCCAGCATTTT
TRBV19,TRBD1,TRBJ2-5,.,CASSSTGGLETQYF,TGTGCCAGTAGTTCCACAGGGGGTTTGGAGACCCAGTACTTC
TRBV5-1,.,TRBJ2-5,.,CASSLAWTQETQYF,TGCGCCAGCAGCTTGGCCTGGACTCAAGAGACCCAGTACTTC
TRBV10-1,TRBD1,TRBJ2-2,once,CASSPGTGGTGELFF,TGCGCCAGCAGCCCCGGGACAGGGGGCACCGGGGAGCTGTTTTTT
TRBV7-9,.,TRBJ1-1,few,CASSLLPRGVMNTEAFF,TGTGCCAGCAGCTTACTCCCCAGGGGCGTTATGAACACTGAAGCTTTCTTT
TRBV18,TRBD1,TRBJ2-2,.,CASSPQTGVNTGELFF,TGTGCCAGCTCACCCCAGACAGGGGTGAACACCGGGGAGCTGTTTTTT
TRBV5-1,TRBD2,TRBJ2-1,.,CASSFSAGGSSYNEQFF,TGCGCCAGCAGCTTTTCAGCGGGGGGGAGCTCCTACAATGAGCAGTTCTTC
TRBV7-2,.,TRBJ1-2,.,CASSYRDRSYGYTF,TGTGCCAGCAGCTACAGAGACAGGTCCTATGGCTACACCTTC
TRBV5-4,TRBD1,TRBJ2-4,.,CASSPTPGQVKNIQYF,TGTGCCAGCAGCCCCACCCCGGGACAGGTCAAAAACATTCAGTACTTC
TRBV12-5,TRBD2,TRBJ2-2,.,CASGLGLAKTGELFF,TGTGCTAGTGGTTTGGGACTAGCGAAAACCGGGGAGCTGTTTTTT
TRBV27,TRBD2,TRBJ2-2,.,CASIYSGLAGANTGELFF,TGTGCCAGCATTTATTCCGGACTAGCGGGAGCGAACACCGGGGAGCTGTTTTTT
TRBV30,TRBD1,TRBJ1-4,.,CAWGQVWESEKLFF,TGTGCCTGGGGACAGGTGTGGGAGAGTGAAAAACTGTTTTTT
TRBV11-2,.,TRBJ2-7,.,CASSLAYGGHEQYF,TGTGCCAGCAGCTTAGCCTACGGAGGCCACGAGCAGTACTTC